The source of this T cell receptor (beta chain) is a study of T cells after yellow fever vaccination. TCRdb reanalysed the 5' RACE reads using MiXCR and keeps one entry per CDR3 protein. Among almost 600,000 distinct CDR3 sequences listed, 13% were seen once. Germline CDR1 is LGHDT and CDR2 is YNNKEL (reference sequence). This CDR3 has 14 amino acids. V was trimmed by 8 bases and J by 14 bases, leaving 22 bases between them. The source material was PBMCs, sampled on the day of the yellow fever booster vaccination. The sequence derives from a man younger than 40 who received the YFV17D yellow fever vaccine. This chain joins TRBV3-1 and TRBJ1-6; D ambiguous. CDR3 loop: CASEDRSRPGALHF. The CDR3 region has the DNA TGTGCCAGCGAGGACCGTAGTCGGCCCGGGGCCCTCCACTTT.